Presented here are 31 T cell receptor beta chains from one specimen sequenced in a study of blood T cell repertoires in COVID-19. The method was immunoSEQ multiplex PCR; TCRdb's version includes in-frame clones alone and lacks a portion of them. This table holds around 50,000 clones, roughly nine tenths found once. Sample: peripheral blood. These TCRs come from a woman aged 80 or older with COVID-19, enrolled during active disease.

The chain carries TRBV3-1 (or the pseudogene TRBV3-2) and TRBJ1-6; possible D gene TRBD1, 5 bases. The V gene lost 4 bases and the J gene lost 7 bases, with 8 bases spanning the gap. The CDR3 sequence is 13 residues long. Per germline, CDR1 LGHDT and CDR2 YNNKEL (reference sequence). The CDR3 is CASSPRGNSPLHF. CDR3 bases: TGTGCCAGCAGCCCCCGGGGGAATTCACCCCTCCACTTT.

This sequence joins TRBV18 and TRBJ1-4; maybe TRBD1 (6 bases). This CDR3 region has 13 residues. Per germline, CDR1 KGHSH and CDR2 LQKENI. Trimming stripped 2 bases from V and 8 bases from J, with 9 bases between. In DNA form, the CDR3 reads TGTGCCAGCTCACCAAAACAGGGCGAAAAACTGTTTTTT. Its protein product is CASSPKQGEKLFF.

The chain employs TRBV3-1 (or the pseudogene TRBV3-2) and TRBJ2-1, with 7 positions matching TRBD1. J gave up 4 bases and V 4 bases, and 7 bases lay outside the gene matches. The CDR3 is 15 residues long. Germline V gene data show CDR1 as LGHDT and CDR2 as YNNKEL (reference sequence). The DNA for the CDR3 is TGTGCCAGCAGCCCTAGACAGGGTGGGTACAATGAGCAGTTCTTC. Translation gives CASSPRQGGYNEQFF.

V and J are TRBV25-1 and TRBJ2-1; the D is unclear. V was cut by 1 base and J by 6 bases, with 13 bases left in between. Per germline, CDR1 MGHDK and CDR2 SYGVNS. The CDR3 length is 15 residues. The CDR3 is CASSEFRSVFNEQFF. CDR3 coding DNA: TGTGCCAGCAGTGAATTTCGGTCGGTTTTCAATGAGCAGTTCTTC.

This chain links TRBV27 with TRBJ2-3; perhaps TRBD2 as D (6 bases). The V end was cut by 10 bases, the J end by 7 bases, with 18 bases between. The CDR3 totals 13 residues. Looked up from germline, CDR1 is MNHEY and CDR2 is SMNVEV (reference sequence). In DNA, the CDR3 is TGTGCCACCCACCAAGACGGGGGAAATACGCAGTATTTT. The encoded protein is CATHQDGGNTQYF.

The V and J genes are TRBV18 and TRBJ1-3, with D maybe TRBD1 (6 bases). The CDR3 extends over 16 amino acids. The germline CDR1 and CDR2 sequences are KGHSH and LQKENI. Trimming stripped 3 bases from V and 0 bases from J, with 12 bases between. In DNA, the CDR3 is TGTGCCAGCTCACCGGCCAGGGGAAGCTCTGGAAACACCATATATTTT. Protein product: CASSPARGSSGNTIYF.

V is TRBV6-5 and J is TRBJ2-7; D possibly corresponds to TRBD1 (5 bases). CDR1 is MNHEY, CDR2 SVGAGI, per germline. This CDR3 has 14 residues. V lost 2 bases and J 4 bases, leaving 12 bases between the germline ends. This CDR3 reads CASSYQTDGYEQYF. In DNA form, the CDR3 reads TGTGCCAGCAGTTACCAGACAGACGGATACGAGCAGTACTTC.

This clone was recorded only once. DNA of the CDR3: TGTGCCTCAGGGGCCGTGAGCTCTGGAAACACCATATATTTT. It yields the protein CASGAVSSGNTIYF. The chain uses TRBV19 and TRBJ1-3; D is possibly TRBD1 (6 bases). The V and J ends lost 11 bases and 0 bases respectively, with 14 bases between them. The germline V gene has CDR1 LNHDA and CDR2 SQIVND (reference sequence). The CDR3 is 14 amino acids.

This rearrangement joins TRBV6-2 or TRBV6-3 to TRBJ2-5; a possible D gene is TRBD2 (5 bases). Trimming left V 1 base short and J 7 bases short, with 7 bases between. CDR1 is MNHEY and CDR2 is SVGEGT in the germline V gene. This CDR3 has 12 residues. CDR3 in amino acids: CASSYYRGTQYF. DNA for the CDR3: TGTGCCAGCAGTTACTATCGGGGGACCCAGTACTTC.

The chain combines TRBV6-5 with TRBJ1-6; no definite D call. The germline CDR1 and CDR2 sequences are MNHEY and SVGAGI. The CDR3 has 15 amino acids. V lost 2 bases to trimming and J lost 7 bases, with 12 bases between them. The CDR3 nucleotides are TGTGCCAGCAGTTACGAAGTAGGGAGGAATTCACCCCTCCACTTT. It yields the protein CASSYEVGRNSPLHF.

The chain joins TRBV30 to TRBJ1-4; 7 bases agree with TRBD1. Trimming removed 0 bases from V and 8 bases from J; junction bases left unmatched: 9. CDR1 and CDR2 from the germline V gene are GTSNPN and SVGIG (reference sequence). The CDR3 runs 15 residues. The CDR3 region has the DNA TGTGCCTGGAGTGTCAAAAGGGGGCAAGGGGAAAAACTGTTTTTT. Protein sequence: CAWSVKRGQGEKLFF.

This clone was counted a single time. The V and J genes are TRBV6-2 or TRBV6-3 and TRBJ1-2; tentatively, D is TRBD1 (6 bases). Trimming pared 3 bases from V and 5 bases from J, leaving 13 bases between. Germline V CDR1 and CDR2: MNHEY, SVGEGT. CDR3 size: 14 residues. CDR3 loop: CASSYGAGAYGYTF. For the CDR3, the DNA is TGTGCCAGCAGTTATGGGGCAGGGGCTTATGGCTACACCTTC.

The CDR3 DNA reads TGTGCCAGTAACCCGACAGGGGGCAAGGGGGGCCGGATCGGCGAGCAGTACTTC. Residues: CASNPTGGKGGRIGEQYF. The chain links TRBV19 to TRBJ2-7; 10 bases fit TRBD1. Germline values: CDR1 LNHDA, CDR2 SQIVND (reference sequence). The CDR3 length is 18 residues. The ends lost 7 bases at V and 6 bases at J; junction bases unmatched: 21.

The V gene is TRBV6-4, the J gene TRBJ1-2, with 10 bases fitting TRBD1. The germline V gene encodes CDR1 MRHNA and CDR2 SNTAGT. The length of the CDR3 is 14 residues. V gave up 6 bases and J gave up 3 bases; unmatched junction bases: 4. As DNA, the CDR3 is TGTGCCAGCAGGGTAGGGACAGGGGACTATGGCTACACCTTC. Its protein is CASRVGTGDYGYTF.

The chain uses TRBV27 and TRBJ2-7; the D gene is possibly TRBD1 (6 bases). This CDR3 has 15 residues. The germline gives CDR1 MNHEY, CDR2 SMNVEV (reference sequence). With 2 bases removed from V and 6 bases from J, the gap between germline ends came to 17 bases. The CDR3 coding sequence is TGTGCCAGCAGTTTACGGGCGACAGGACAAGGCGAGCAGTACTTC. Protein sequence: CASSLRATGQGEQYF.

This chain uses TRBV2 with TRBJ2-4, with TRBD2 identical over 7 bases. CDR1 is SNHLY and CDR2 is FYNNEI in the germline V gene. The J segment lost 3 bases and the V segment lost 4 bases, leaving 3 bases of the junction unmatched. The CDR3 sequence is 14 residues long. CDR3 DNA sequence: TGTGCCAGCAGTGCTGTAGCGGGCAAAAACATTCAGTACTTC. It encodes CASSAVAGKNIQYF.

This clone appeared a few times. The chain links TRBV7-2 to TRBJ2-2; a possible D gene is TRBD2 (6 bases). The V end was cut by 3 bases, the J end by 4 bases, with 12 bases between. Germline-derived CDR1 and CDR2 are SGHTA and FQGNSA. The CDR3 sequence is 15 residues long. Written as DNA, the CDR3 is TGTGCCAGCAGCTTGTGGGGCGGGACCACCGGGGAGCTGTTTTTT. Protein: CASSLWGGTTGELFF.

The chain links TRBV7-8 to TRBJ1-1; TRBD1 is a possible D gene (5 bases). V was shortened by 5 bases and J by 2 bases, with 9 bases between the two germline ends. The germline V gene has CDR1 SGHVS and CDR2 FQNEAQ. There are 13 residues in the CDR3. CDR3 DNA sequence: TGTGCCAGCAGCGCCCAGGGAAACACTGAAGCTTTCTTT. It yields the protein CASSAQGNTEAFF.

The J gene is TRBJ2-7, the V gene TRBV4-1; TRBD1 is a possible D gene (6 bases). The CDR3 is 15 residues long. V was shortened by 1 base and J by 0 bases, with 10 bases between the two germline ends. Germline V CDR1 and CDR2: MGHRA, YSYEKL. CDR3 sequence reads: CASSQGQDVSYEQYF. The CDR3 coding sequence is TGCGCCAGCAGCCAAGGACAGGATGTCTCCTACGAGCAGTACTTC.

This CDR3 is CASSRGPTGANVLTF. CDR3 sequence (DNA): TGTGCCAGCAGCCGCGGCCCCACTGGGGCCAACGTCCTGACTTTC. This chain connects TRBV7-2 to TRBJ2-6; no clear D. V dropped 5 bases and J dropped 2 bases, with 10 bases sitting between them. The germline V gene encodes CDR1 SGHTA and CDR2 FQGNSA. CDR3 size: 15 residues.

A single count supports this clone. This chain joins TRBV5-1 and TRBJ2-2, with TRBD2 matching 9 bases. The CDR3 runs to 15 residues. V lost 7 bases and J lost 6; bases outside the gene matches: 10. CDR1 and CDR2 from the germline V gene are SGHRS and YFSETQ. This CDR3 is CASGYGLAIAGELFF. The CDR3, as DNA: TGCGCCAGCGGGTACGGACTAGCGATCGCCGGGGAGCTGTTTTTT.

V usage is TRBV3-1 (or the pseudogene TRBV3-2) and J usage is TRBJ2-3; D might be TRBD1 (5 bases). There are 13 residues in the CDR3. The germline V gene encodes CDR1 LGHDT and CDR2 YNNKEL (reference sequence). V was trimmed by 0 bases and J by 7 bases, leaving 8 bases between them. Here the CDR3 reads CASSQDRGHTQYF. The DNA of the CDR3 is TGTGCCAGCAGCCAAGATAGGGGTCATACGCAGTATTTT.

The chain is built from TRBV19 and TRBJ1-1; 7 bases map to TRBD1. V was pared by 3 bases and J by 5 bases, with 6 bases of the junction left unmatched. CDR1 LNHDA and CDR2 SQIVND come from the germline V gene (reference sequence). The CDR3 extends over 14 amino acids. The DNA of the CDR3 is TGTGCCAGTAGTATTTCCGACAGGGATACTGAAGCTTTCTTT. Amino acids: CASSISDRDTEAFF.

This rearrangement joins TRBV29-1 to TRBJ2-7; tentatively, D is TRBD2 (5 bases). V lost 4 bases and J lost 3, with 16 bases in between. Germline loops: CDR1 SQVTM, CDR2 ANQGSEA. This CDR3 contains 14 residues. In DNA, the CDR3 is TGCAGCGTTGCTGAGGGAACCTCGAACTACGAGCAGTACTTC. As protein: CSVAEGTSNYEQYF.

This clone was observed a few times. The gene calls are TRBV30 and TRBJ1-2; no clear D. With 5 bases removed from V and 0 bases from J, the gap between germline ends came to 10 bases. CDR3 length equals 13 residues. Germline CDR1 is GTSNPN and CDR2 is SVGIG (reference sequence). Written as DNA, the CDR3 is TGTGCCTGGGGAAACAACGCTAACTATGGCTACACCTTC. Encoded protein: CAWGNNANYGYTF.

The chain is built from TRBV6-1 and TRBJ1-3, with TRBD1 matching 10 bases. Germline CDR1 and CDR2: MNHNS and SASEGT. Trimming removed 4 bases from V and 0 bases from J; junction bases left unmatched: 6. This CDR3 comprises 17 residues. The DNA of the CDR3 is TGTGCCAGCAGTGCCGGGACAGGGGCCGTCTCTGGAAACACCATATATTTT. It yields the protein CASSAGTGAVSGNTIYF.

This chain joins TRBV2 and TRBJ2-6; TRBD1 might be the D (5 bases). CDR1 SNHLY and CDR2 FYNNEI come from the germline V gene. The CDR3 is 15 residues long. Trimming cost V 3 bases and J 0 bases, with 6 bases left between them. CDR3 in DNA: TGTGCCAGCAGTGACAGGGTCTCTGGGGCCAACGTCCTGACTTTC. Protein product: CASSDRVSGANVLTF.

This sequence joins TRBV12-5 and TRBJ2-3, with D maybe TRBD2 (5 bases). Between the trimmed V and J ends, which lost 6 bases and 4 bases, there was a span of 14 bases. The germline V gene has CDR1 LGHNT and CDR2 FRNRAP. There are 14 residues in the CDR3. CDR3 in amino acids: CASGKTGLADTQYF. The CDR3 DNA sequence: TGTGCTAGTGGCAAGACGGGGTTGGCAGATACGCAGTATTTT.

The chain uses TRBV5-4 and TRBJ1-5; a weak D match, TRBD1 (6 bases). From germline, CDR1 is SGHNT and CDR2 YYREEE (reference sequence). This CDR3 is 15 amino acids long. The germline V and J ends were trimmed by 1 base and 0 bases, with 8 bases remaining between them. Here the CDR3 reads CASSLMTGSNQPQHF. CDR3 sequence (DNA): TGTGCCAGCAGCTTGATGACAGGTAGCAATCAGCCCCAGCATTTT.

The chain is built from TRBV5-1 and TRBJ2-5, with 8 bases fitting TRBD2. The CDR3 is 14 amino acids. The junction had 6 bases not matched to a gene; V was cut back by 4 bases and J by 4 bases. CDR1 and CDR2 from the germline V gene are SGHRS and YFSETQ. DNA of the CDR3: TGCGCCAGCAGCCCGGGCGGGGGGCGAGAGACCCAGTACTTC. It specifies CASSPGGGRETQYF.

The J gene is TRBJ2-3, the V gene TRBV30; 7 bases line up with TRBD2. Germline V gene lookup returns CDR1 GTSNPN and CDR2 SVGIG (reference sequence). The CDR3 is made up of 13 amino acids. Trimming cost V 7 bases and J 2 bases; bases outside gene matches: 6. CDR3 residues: CALNSGLTDTQYF. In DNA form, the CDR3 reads TGTGCCTTGAATAGCGGGCTCACAGATACGCAGTATTTT. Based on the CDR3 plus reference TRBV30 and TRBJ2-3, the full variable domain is SQTIHQWPATLVQPVGSPLSLECTVEGTSNPNLYWYRQAAGRGLQLLFYSVGIGQISSEVPQNLSASRPQDRQFILSSKKLLLSDSGFYLCALNSGLTDTQYFGPGTRLTVL.